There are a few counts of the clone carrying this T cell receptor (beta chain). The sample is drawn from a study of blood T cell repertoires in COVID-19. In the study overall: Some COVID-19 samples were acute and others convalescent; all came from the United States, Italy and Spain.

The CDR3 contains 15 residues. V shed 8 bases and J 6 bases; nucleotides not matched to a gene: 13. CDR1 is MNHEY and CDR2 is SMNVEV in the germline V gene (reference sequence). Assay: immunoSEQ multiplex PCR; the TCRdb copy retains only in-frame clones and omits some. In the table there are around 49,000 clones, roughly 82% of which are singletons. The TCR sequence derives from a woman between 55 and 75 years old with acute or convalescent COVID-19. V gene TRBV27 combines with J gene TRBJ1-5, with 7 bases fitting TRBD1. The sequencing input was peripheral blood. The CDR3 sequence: CASAPDRVGVQPQHF. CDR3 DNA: TGTGCCAGCGCCCCCGACAGGGTCGGGGTTCAGCCCCAGCATTTT.